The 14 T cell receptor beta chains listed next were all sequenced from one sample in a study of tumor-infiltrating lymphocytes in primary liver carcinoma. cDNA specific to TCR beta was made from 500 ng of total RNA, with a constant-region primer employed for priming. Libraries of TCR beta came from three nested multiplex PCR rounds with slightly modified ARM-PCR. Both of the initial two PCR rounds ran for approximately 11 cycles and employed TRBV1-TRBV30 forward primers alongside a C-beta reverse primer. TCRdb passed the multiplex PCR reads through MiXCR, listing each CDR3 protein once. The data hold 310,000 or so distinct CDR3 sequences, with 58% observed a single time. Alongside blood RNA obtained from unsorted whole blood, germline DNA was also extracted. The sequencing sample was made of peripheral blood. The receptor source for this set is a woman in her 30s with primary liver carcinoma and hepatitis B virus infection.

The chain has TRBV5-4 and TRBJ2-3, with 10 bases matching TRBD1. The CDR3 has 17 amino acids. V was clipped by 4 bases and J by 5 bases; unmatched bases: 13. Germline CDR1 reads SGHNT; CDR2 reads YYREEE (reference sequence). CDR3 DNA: TGTGCCAGCAGCCCATACCGGGACAGGGGTCGAGGAGATACGCAGTATTTT. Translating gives CASSPYRDRGRGDTQYF.

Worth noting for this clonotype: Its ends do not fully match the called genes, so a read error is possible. In nucleotides, the CDR3 is TGTGTCAGCAGCCCGCGACACACAGATACGCGGTATTTT. Its translation: CVSSPRHTDTRYF. This chain connects TRBV6-2 or TRBV6-3 to TRBJ2-3; D is unresolved. The CDR3 runs 13 residues. Germline CDR1 MNHEY, CDR2 SVGEGT.

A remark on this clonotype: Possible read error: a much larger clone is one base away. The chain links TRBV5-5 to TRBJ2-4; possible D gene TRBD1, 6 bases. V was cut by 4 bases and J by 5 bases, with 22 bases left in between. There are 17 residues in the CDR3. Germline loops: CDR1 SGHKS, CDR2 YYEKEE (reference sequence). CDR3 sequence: CASSRIFYGTLENIQYF. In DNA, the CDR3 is TGTGCCAGCAGCCGTATCTTTTATGGGACACTCGAAAACATTCAGTACTTC.

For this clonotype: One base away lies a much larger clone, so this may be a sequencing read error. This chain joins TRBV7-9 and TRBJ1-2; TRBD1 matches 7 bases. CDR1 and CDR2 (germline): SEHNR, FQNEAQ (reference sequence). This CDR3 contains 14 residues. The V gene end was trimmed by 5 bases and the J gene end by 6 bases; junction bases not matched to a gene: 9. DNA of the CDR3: TGTGCCAGCAGCAATCGACAGGGTGTCCATGGCTACACCTTC. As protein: CASSNRQGVHGYTF.

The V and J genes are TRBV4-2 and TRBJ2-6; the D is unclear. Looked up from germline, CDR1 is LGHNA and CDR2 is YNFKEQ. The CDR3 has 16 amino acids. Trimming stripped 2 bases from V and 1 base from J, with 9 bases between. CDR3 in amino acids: CASSQILRSGANVLTF. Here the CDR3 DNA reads TGTGCCAGCAGCCAAATTCTCCGGTCTGGGGCCAACGTCCTGACTTTC.

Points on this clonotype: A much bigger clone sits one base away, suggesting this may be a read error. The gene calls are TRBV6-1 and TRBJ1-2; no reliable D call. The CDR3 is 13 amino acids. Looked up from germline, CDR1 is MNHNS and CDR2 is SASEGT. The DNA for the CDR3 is TGTGACAGCAGTGAAGCGCTTCCGGATGGCTACACCTTC. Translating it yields CDSSEALPDGYTF.

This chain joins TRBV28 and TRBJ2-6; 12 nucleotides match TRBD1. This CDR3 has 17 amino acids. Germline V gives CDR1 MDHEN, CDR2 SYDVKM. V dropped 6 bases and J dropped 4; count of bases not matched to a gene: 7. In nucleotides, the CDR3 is TGTGCCAGCAGCTCCGGGACAGGGGGCAGCGGGGCCAACGTCCTGACTTTC. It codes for CASSSGTGGSGANVLTF. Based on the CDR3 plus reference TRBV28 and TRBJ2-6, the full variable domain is DVKVTQSSRYLVKRTGEKVFLECVQDMDHENMFWYRQDPGLGLRLIYFSYDVKMKEKGDIPEGYSVSREKKERFSLILESASTNQTSMYLCASSSGTGGSGANVLTFGAGSRLTVL.

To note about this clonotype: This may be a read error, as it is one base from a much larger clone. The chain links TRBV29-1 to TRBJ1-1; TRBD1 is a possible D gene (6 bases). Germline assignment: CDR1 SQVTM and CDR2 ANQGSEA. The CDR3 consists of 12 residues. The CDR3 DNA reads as TGCAGCGTTGGAGACAGGCGGACTGGAGCTTTCTTT. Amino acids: CSVGDRRTGAFF.

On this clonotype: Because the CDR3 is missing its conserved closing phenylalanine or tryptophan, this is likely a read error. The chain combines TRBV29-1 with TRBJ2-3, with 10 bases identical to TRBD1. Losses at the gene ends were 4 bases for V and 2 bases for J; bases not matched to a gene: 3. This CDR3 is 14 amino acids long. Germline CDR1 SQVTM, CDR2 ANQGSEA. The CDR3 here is CSVGQGATTDTQYC. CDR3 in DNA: TGCAGCGTTGGACAGGGGGCGACCACAGATACGCAGTATTGT.

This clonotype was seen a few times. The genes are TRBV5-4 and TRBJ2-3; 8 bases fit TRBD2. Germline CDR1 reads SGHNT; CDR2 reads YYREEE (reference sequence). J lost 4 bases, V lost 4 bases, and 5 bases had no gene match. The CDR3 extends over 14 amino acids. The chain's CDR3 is CASSGAGAADTQYF. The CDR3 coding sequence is TGTGCCAGCAGCGGAGCGGGAGCGGCAGATACGCAGTATTTT. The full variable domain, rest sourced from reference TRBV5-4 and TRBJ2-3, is ETGVTQSPTHLIKTRGQQVTLRCSSQSGHNTVSWYQQALGQGPQFIFQYYREEENGRGNFPPRFSGLQFPNYSSELNVNALELDDSALYLCASSGAGAADTQYFGPGTRLTVL.

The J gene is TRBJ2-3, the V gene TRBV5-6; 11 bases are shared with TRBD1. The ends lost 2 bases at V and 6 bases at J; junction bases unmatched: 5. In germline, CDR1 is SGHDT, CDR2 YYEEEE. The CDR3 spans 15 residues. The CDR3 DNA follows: TGTGCCAGCAGCTTCGGGACAGGGGGATACGATACGCAGTATTTT. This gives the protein CASSFGTGGYDTQYF.

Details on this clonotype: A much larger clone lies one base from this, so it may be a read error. The CDR3 region is CASSLGTGLVGTDTQYF. CDR3 DNA sequence: TGTGCCAGCAGTCTAGGGACAGGGCTAGTTGGCACAGATACGCAGTATTTT. The chain is built from TRBV6-5 and TRBJ2-3; 9 bases align to TRBD1. The length of the CDR3 is 17 residues. V shed 5 bases and J 1 base; nucleotides not matched to a gene: 10. CDR1 and CDR2 from the germline V gene are MNHEY and SVGAGI.

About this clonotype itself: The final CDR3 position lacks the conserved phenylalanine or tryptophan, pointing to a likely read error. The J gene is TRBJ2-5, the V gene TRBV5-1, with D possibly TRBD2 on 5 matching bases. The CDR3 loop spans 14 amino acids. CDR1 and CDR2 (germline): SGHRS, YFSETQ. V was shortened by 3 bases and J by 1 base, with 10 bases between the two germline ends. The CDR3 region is CASSSGGPQETQYL. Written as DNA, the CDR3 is TGCGCCAGCAGCTCGGGCGGGCCCCAAGAGACCCAGTACCTC.

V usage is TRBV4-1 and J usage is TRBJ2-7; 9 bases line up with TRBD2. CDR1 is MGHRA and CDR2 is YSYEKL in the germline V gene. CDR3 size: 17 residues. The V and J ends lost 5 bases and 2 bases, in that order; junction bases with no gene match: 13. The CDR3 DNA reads TGCGCCAGCAGCTGGGCCGGGGGTAGCGGGAGCACCTACGAGCAGTACTTC. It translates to CASSWAGGSGSTYEQYF.